This entry lists 22 T cell receptor beta chains sequenced from one sample in a study of blood T cell repertoires in COVID-19. Measured with immunoSEQ multiplex PCR; TCRdb has only the in-frame clones, and not every one. The repertoire holds 20,000 to 25,000 clones, more than 80% seen once, with 3.5% to 5% in the top ten. The sequenced material came from peripheral blood. All receptors derive from a human donor in a cohort sampled during active COVID-19.

The chain carries TRBV7-2 and TRBJ2-3, with 7 bases matching TRBD2. J was trimmed by 4 bases and V by 5 bases; bases with no gene match: 12. The CDR3 length is 16 residues. The germline gives CDR1 SGHTA, CDR2 FQGNSA. The CDR3 DNA reads TGTGCCAGCAGCCTACCTTTGGCGGGAGTCGCAGATACGCAGTATTTT. Amino acid sequence: CASSLPLAGVADTQYF. The variable domain in full, with the rest retrieved from reference TRBV7-2 and TRBJ2-3, is GAGVSQSPSNKVTEKGKDVELRCDPISGHTALYWYRQSLGQGLEFLIYFQGNSAPDKSGLPSDRFSAERTGGSVSTLTIQRTQQEDSAVYLCASSLPLAGVADTQYFGPGTRLTVL.

This chain joins TRBV7-6 and TRBJ2-7; 12 bases are shared with TRBD2. The CDR3 loop spans 16 amino acids. CDR1 and CDR2 from the germline V gene are SGHVS and FNYEAQ. V was pared by 3 bases and J by 1 base, with 4 bases of the junction left unmatched. The CDR3 sequence: CASSLGTSGGSYEQYV. The DNA for the CDR3 is TGTGCCAGCAGCTTGGGTACTAGCGGGGGGTCCTACGAGCAGTACGTC.

The chain combines TRBV2 with TRBJ2-7; TRBD2 might be the D (5 bases). Germline-derived CDR1 and CDR2 are SNHLY and FYNNEI. Trimming removed 4 bases at V and 1 base at J, with 14 bases between. The CDR3 has 15 residues. The CDR3: CASSVRGFRSYEQYF. Here the CDR3 DNA reads TGTGCCAGCAGTGTAAGAGGGTTCCGTTCCTACGAGCAGTACTTC. Full variable domain (remainder filled in from reference TRBV2 and TRBJ2-7): EPEVTQTPSHQVTQMGQEVILRCVPISNHLYFYWYRQILGQKVEFLVSFYNNEISEKSEIFDDQFSVERPDGSNFTLKIRSTKLEDSAMYFCASSVRGFRSYEQYFGPGTRLTVT.

This clone is medium-sized by share. The V and J genes are TRBV28 and TRBJ1-5; 8 bases fit TRBD1. The J segment lost 2 bases and the V segment lost 2 bases, leaving 8 bases of the junction unmatched. CDR3 size: 17 residues. CDR1 MDHEN and CDR2 SYDVKM come from the germline V gene. Here the CDR3 reads CASSLVRGQGGNQPQHF. The DNA for the CDR3 is TGTGCCAGCAGTTTAGTGCGTGGACAGGGAGGCAATCAGCCCCAGCATTTT.

In its sample, this clone was seen a few times. The chain recombines TRBV6-2 or TRBV6-3 with TRBJ2-6; 9 bases line up with TRBD1. With V trimmed by 5 bases and J by 0 bases, 2 bases remained unmatched. The CDR3 sequence is 16 residues long. Germline V CDR1 and CDR2: MNHEY, SVGEGT. The CDR3 loop reads CASSGTGNSGANVLTF. The DNA of the CDR3 is TGTGCCAGCAGTGGGACAGGGAACTCTGGGGCCAACGTCCTGACTTTC.

The V call is TRBV19, the J call TRBJ2-5; 8 nucleotides align to TRBD2. The V and J ends lost 6 bases and 5 bases, in that order; junction bases with no gene match: 8. CDR1 is LNHDA and CDR2 is SQIVND in the germline V gene (reference sequence). The CDR3 loop spans 14 amino acids. CDR3 sequence (DNA): TGTGCCAGTAGGATGCGCGGGGGGTGGGAGACCCAGTACTTC. Translated: CASRMRGGWETQYF.

The chain employs TRBV16 and TRBJ1-1; 10 bases match TRBD1. The length of the CDR3 is 16 residues. CDR1 KGHSY and CDR2 FQNENV come from the germline V gene. Trimming cost V 0 bases and J 5 bases; bases outside gene matches: 6. The CDR3 DNA reads as TGTGCCAGCAGCCAATCCCGACAGGGGGCGAGGACTGAAGCTTTCTTT. Residues: CASSQSRQGARTEAFF.

The chain combines TRBV6-5 with TRBJ2-7; TRBD1 matches at 7 bases. Trimming cost V 7 bases and J 3 bases; bases outside gene matches: 12. CDR3 length: 15 residues. Per germline, CDR1 MNHEY and CDR2 SVGAGI. Here the CDR3 reads CASTKGQRANYEQYF. CDR3 coding DNA: TGTGCCAGCACTAAGGGACAGAGAGCGAACTACGAGCAGTACTTC.

The rearrangement links TRBV27 to TRBJ2-3; possibly TRBD1 for D (5 bases). The V end was cut by 6 bases, the J end by 0 bases, with 13 bases between. Looked up from germline, CDR1 is MNHEY and CDR2 is SMNVEV (reference sequence). The CDR3 is 15 amino acids. The CDR3 region is CASRLTGPSTDTQYF. DNA of the CDR3: TGTGCCAGCAGGCTTACAGGTCCCAGCACAGATACGCAGTATTTT.

This sequence joins TRBV3-1 (or the pseudogene TRBV3-2) and TRBJ1-1; a weak D match, TRBD1 (5 bases). The CDR3 extends over 14 amino acids. The ends were cut back, 0 bases at V and 4 bases at J, with 9 bases in the middle. CDR1 and CDR2 (germline): LGHDT, YNNKEL (reference sequence). The CDR3 coding sequence is TGTGCCAGCAGCCAAGATGTCAGGGTCACTGAAGCTTTCTTT. It encodes CASSQDVRVTEAFF.

V and J are TRBV23-1 and TRBJ2-2, with D maybe TRBD2 (6 bases). TRBV23-1 is an open reading frame, and its role is uncertain. V was pared by 11 bases and J by 1 base, with 23 bases between. This CDR3 is built from 17 residues. This CDR3 reads CAPERFSGAKNTGELFF. CDR3 nucleotides: TGCGCCCCAGAACGGTTTTCGGGAGCGAAGAACACCGGGGAGCTGTTTTTT.

V usage is TRBV18 and J usage is TRBJ1-3; unclear D gene. The CDR3 runs to 16 residues. V shed 0 bases and J shed 0 bases, with 9 bases lying between them. Germline V gene lookup returns CDR1 KGHSH and CDR2 LQKENI. This chain's CDR3 is CASSPPSGSSGNTIYF. DNA of the CDR3: TGTGCCAGCTCACCACCGTCCGGGAGCTCTGGAAACACCATATATTTT.

The chain joins TRBV7-2 to TRBJ2-7, with D perhaps matching TRBD2 (6 bases). There are 13 residues in the CDR3. V gave up 5 bases and J gave up 4 bases, with 12 bases separating them. The germline V gene has CDR1 SGHTA and CDR2 FQGNSA. CDR3 loop: CASSPPTSYEQYF. The DNA for the CDR3 is TGTGCCAGCAGCCCCCCGACTAGTTACGAGCAGTACTTC.

The chain couples TRBV5-1 to TRBJ2-7, with a tentative D call TRBD1 (6 bases). This CDR3 has 13 residues. V gave up 7 bases and J gave up 1 base, with 12 bases separating them. Germline assignment: CDR1 SGHRS and CDR2 YFSETQ. CDR3 protein: CASGGTGSYEQYF. The CDR3 DNA is TGCGCCAGCGGGGGAACAGGGTCCTACGAGCAGTACTTC.

The chain joins TRBV6-5 to TRBJ1-1; TRBD1 matches at 8 bases. Germline V gene data show CDR1 as MNHEY and CDR2 as SVGAGI. V trimming: 5 bases; J trimming: 6 bases; junction bases outside the gene matches: 11. The CDR3 is 15 amino acids. CDR3 loop: CASSRVFAGGPEAFF. The CDR3, as DNA: TGTGCCAGCAGTCGAGTCTTCGCAGGGGGCCCTGAAGCTTTCTTT.

J is TRBJ2-5 and V is TRBV18, with TRBD1 identical over 9 bases. V was pared by 3 bases and J by 2 bases, with 4 bases of the junction left unmatched. The CDR3 consists of 15 residues. The germline V gene has CDR1 KGHSH and CDR2 LQKENI. The CDR3 nucleotides read TGTGCCAGCTCACCGGGACAGGGTGGGCAAGAGACCCAGTACTTC. As protein: CASSPGQGGQETQYF.

This chain links TRBV3-1 (or the pseudogene TRBV3-2) with TRBJ1-5, with 8 bases identical to TRBD1. This CDR3 has 15 residues. The J segment lost 0 bases and the V segment lost 7 bases, leaving 5 bases of the junction unmatched. The V gene's germline CDR1 is LGHDT and CDR2 YNNKEL (reference sequence). CDR3 nucleotide sequence: TGTGCCAGCAACCGGGACAGGTATAGCAATCAGCCCCAGCATTTT. Translation: CASNRDRYSNQPQHF.

The J gene is TRBJ2-1, the V gene TRBV5-5, with D possibly matching TRBD2 (6 bases). Trimming pared 3 bases from V and 0 bases from J, leaving 7 bases between. Per germline, CDR1 SGHKS and CDR2 YYEKEE (reference sequence). The CDR3 is made up of 14 amino acids. For the CDR3, the DNA is TGTGCCAGCAGCTCGGGGGACTCCTACAATGAGCAGTTCTTC. Encoded protein: CASSSGDSYNEQFF.

The chain carries TRBV29-1 and TRBJ1-2; 8 positions agree with TRBD1. Trimming cost V 6 bases and J 4 bases; bases outside gene matches: 7. CDR3 length equals 13 residues. Germline assignment: CDR1 SQVTM and CDR2 ANQGSEA. As DNA, the CDR3 is TGCAGCGTCCGGACAGGGCTATTCTATGGCTACACCTTC. Translating it yields CSVRTGLFYGYTF.

The V and J genes are TRBV29-1 and TRBJ2-2; 9 bases match TRBD2. V was pared by 7 bases and J by 3 bases, with 6 bases of the junction left unmatched. Germline values: CDR1 SQVTM, CDR2 ANQGSEA. The CDR3 has 14 residues. In DNA, the CDR3 is TGCAGCGGTTCTAGCGGGACACACACCGGGGAGCTGTTTTTT. Its protein product is CSGSSGTHTGELFF.

This chain's CDR3 is CSGKWGGRGDTQYF. CDR3 sequence (DNA): TGCAGCGGGAAATGGGGGGGGCGTGGGGATACGCAGTATTTT. The V and J genes are TRBV29-1 and TRBJ2-3; D perhaps matches TRBD2 (7 bases). The CDR3 is 14 residues long. V lost 7 bases and J lost 6, with 20 bases in between. Germline CDR1 and CDR2: SQVTM and ANQGSEA.

This clone has just one count. The J gene is TRBJ1-4, the V gene TRBV5-4; TRBD1 is a possible D gene (6 bases). V gave up 0 bases and J gave up 3 bases, with 9 bases separating them. CDR1 is SGHNT, CDR2 YYREEE, per germline (reference sequence). The CDR3 is 15 amino acids. In DNA, the CDR3 is TGTGCCAGCAGCTTGGAGGGGGACCCTAATGAAAAACTGTTTTTT. Its translation: CASSLEGDPNEKLFF.